The clone carrying this T cell receptor (beta chain) has a count of ten or more. TCRdb redid the calling of the 5' RACE reads with MiXCR, one entry per CDR3 protein. The profile covers under 200,000 distinct CDR3 sequences, with approximately 10% appearing a single time and 35% to 40% taken by the ten largest. This sample stems from a study of T cells after yellow fever vaccination. Trimming took off 2 bases at V and 0 bases at J, with 5 bases between the two ends. Germline assignment: CDR1 KGHSH and CDR2 LQKENI. This CDR3 comprises 15 residues. Sequencing was performed on CD8+ T cells sorted from PBMCs, taken 15 days after the yellow fever booster vaccination. The chain uses TRBV18 and TRBJ1-6; D not certain. The clonotype was recovered from a man between 18 and 35 years old who received the YFV17D yellow fever vaccine. CDR3 loop: CASSPASSYNSPLHF. The CDR3 DNA sequence: TGTGCCAGCTCACCAGCGAGCTCCTATAATTCACCCCTCCACTTT.